This T cell receptor beta chain was identified during a study of blood T cell repertoires in COVID-19. Across the study: Donors in the United States, Italy and Spain gave samples during acute or convalescent COVID-19. Sample material is recorded as cDNA or gDNA derived from T cells, B-cell-depleted T cells, or PBMCs.

The V and J ends lost 5 bases and 7 bases respectively, with 17 bases between them. CDR1 SGHTA and CDR2 FQGNSA come from the germline V gene. The CDR3 runs to 14 residues. In the study's own analysis: Estimated nucleated cell counts came from reference gene primer amplification. Produced via immunoSEQ multiplex PCR; TCRdb's table is partial and in-frame only. V and J calls and clone size are as listed in that table; D and trimming were resolved from the DNA. The top ten hold more than 1.5% of the sample, which has around 180,000 clones, 83% seen once. This receptor was obtained from a human donor in a cohort sampled during active COVID-19. The V call is TRBV7-2, the J call TRBJ1-1; the D gene is possibly TRBD1 (6 bases). Sequencing input: peripheral blood. The CDR3 DNA reads as TGTGCCAGCAGCCCCACAGCCGGGACATTTGAAGCTTTCTTT. This codes for CASSPTAGTFEAFF.